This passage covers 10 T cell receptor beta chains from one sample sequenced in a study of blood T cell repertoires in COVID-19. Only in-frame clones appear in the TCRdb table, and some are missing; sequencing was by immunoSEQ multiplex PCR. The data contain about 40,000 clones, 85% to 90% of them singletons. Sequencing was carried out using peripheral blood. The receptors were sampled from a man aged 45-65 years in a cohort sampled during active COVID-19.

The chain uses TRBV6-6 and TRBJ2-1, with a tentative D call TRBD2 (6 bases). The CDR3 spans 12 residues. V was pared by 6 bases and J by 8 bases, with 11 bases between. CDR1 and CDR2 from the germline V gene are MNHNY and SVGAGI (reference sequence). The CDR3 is CASSPSAHEQFF. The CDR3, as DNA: TGTGCCAGCAGCCCTAGCGCCCATGAGCAGTTCTTC.

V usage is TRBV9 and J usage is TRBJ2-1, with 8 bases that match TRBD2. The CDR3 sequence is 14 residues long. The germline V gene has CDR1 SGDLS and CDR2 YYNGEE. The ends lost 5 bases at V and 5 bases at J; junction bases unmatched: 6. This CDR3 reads CASSVSGKNNEQFF. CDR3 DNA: TGTGCCAGCAGTGTTAGCGGGAAGAACAATGAGCAGTTCTTC.

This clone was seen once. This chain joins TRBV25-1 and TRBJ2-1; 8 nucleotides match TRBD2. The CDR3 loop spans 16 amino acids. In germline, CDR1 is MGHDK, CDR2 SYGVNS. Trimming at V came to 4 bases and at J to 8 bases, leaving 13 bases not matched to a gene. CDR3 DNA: TGTGCCAGCAGTGGCCCGGTTTCGGGGGGGCCTTATGAGCAGTTCTTC. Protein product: CASSGPVSGGPYEQFF.

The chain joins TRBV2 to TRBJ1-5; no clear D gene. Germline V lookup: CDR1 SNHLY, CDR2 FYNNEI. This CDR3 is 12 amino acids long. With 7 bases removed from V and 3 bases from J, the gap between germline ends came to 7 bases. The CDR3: CASNADNQPQHF. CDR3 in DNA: TGTGCCAGCAATGCAGACAATCAGCCCCAGCATTTT.

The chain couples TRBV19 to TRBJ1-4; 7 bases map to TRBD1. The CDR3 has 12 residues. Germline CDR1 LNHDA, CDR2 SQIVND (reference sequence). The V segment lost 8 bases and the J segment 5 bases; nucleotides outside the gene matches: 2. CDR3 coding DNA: TGTGCCAGTCTGGACAGGAATGAAAAACTGTTTTTT. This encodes CASLDRNEKLFF.

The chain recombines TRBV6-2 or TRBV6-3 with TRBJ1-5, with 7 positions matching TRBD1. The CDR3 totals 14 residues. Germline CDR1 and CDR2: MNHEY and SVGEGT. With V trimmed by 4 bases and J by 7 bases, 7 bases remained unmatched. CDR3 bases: TGTGCCAGCAGTTCCCAGGGGGTAATGCAGCCCCAGCATTTT. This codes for CASSSQGVMQPQHF.

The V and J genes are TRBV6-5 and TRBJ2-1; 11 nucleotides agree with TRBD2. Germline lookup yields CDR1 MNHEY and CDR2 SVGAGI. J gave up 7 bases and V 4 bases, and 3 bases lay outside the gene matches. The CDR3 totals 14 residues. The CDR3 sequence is CASSFSGGVNEQFF. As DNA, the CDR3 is TGTGCCAGCAGTTTTAGCGGGGGGGTTAATGAGCAGTTCTTC.

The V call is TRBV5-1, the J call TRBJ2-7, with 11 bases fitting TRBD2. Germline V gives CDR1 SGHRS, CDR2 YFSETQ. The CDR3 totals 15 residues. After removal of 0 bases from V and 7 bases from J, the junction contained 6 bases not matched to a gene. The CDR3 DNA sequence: TGCGCCAGCAGCTTGGGACTAGCGGGATCCGGGGAGCAGTACGTC. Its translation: CASSLGLAGSGEQYV.

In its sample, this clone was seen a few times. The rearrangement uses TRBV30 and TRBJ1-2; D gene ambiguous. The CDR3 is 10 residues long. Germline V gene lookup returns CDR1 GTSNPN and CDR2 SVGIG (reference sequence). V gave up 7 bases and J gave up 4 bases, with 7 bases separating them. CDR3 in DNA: TGTGCCTCCGAGGGCTATGGCTACACCTTC. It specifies CASEGYGYTF.

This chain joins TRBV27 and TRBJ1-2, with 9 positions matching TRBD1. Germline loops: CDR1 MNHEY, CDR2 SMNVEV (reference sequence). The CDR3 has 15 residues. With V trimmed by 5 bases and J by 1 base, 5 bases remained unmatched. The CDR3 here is CASSNGTGFNYGYTF. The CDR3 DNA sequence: TGTGCCAGCAGTAATGGGACAGGGTTTAACTATGGCTACACCTTC.